This TCR beta chain was sequenced during a study of cytomegalovirus exposure and HLA in healthy donors. This clone was seen a handful of times. This CDR3 comprises 16 residues. Trimming cost V 0 bases and J 1 base; bases outside gene matches: 6. The germline V gene encodes CDR1 SGHNT and CDR2 YYREEE (reference sequence). 13 Jbeta primers and 60 Vbeta primers were used for the PCR. Method: immunoSEQ multiplex PCR; TCRdb's copy keeps in-frame clones and lacks some. This sample has 150,000 to 200,000 clones, with roughly 79% found just once. The receptor's source is a woman between 35 and 50 years old in good health and CMV-seronegative. The chain carries TRBV5-4 and TRBJ1-1, with 7 positions matching TRBD1. Material for sequencing was PBMCs. The CDR3 bases are TGTGCCAGCAGCTTGGAGGTGCGACAGGGGAACACTGAAGCTTTCTTT. Translated: CASSLEVRQGNTEAFF.